A selection of T cell receptor beta chains follows, all from one sample in a study of T cell responses to AZD1222 COVID-19 vaccine. Generated by immunoSEQ multiplex PCR, the TCRdb table keeps only in-frame clones and is missing some. This sample has over 95,000 clones; 84% occur once, and the top ten carry 13% to 15%. The sample was peripheral blood, taken 28 days after the second AZD1222 dose. The receptors were gathered from an adult who received the AZD1222 COVID-19 vaccine. The CDR3 runs from the conserved cysteine through the conserved F or W. The D gene is left open where the match is weak. Part of the rows lack a size; the others show once, few, many or a class for expanded clones.

TRBJ2-3	-	-	TRBV27	CASSFSFFGGASTDTQYF	TGTGCCAGCAGTTTCTCTTTTTTCGGGGGAGCTAGCACAGATACGCAGTATTTT
TRBJ1-1	TRBD1	few	TRBV29-1	CSAEGGGAEAFF	TGCAGCGCCGAAGGAGGGGGCGCTGAAGCTTTCTTT
TRBJ2-6	-	-	TRBV28	CASSRLGGRGSGANVLTF	TGTGCCAGCAGCCGACTCGGAGGAAGAGGCTCTGGGGCCAACGTCCTGACTTTC
TRBJ1-3	-	-	TRBV6-2/TRBV6-3	CASSYSGNTIYF	TGTGCCAGCAGCTACTCTGGAAACACCATATATTTT
TRBJ2-2	TRBD2	-	TRBV25-1	CASSEPGGLAGELFF	TGTGCCAGCAGTGAACCGGGGGGGCTCGCCGGGGAGCTGTTTTTT
TRBJ2-3	TRBD1	once	TRBV3-1/TRBV3-2	CASRTEGATDTQYF	TGTGCCAGCAGGACCGAGGGGGCCACAGATACGCAGTATTTT
TRBJ2-3	-	-	TRBV5-1	CASSWQGMSSTDTQYF	TGCGCCAGCAGCTGGCAGGGGATGTCGAGCACAGATACGCAGTATTTT
TRBJ2-7	TRBD2	-	TRBV28	CASSLARLATKYEQYF	TGTGCCAGCAGTTTAGCCAGACTAGCGACAAAGTACGAGCAGTACTTC
TRBJ2-2	-	-	TRBV27	CASSFGDAGELFF	TGTGCCAGCAGTTTCGGCGATGCGGGGGAGCTGTTTTTT
TRBJ2-7	-	-	TRBV2	CASRDASYEQYF	TGTGCCAGCAGAGACGCCTCCTACGAGCAGTACTTC
TRBJ2-3	-	-	TRBV6-1	CASSEGWFGDGDTQYF	TGTGCCAGCAGTGAAGGGTGGTTCGGGGACGGAGATACGCAGTATTTT
TRBJ2-7	-	few	TRBV7-8	CASSNPPSYEQYF	TGTGCCAGCAGCAATCCCCCCAGCTACGAGCAGTACTTC
TRBJ1-4	-	-	TRBV21-1	CASSKAQGVVATNEKLFF	TGTGCCAGCAGCAAAGCCCAGGGCGTCGTCGCAACTAATGAAAAACTGTTTTTT
TRBJ1-1	-	-	TRBV2	CASSQDNRASPSMNTEAFF	TGTGCCAGCAGTCAGGACAATCGGGCCAGCCCATCTATGAACACTGAAGCTTTCTTT
TRBJ1-4	TRBD1	-	TRBV5-8	CASSMGQVNEKLFF	TGTGCCAGCAGCATGGGACAGGTCAATGAAAAACTGTTTTTT
TRBJ2-1	-	-	TRBV4-3	CASSQDRRNNEQFF	TGCGCCAGCAGCCAAGACCGACGGAACAATGAGCAGTTCTTC
TRBJ2-7	-	-	TRBV19	CASSRVSFYEQYF	TGTGCCAGTAGTAGGGTTAGCTTCTACGAGCAGTACTTC
TRBJ2-1	-	-	TRBV21-1	CASSKVGGYFFYNEQFF	TGTGCCAGCAGCAAAGTGGGAGGTTACTTTTTCTACAATGAGCAGTTCTTC
TRBJ1-1	-	once	TRBV3-1/TRBV3-2	CASSNIGQTEAFF	TGTGCCAGCAGCAACATTGGTCAGACTGAAGCTTTCTTT
TRBJ1-1	-	-	TRBV5-1	CASSSTKDQAFF	TGCGCCAGCAGCTCGACTAAGGACCAAGCTTTCTTT
TRBJ1-1	TRBD1	once	TRBV4-2	CASSQGKGGYAEAFF	TGTGCCAGCAGCCAGGGAAAAGGGGGCTACGCTGAAGCTTTCTTT
TRBJ2-1	TRBD2	-	TRBV2	CASSTPFSGTGTRDEQFF	TGTGCCAGCAGCACACCCTTCAGCGGGACGGGGACCCGGGATGAGCAGTTCTTC
TRBJ1-2	-	-	TRBV7-9	CASREGPNYGYTF	TGTGCCAGCCGAGAAGGTCCTAACTATGGCTACACCTTC
TRBJ1-6	-	-	TRBV9	CASSVAAGVNSPLHF	TGTGCCAGCAGCGTAGCTGCAGGGGTGAATTCACCCCTCCACTTT
TRBJ1-6	-	-	TRBV27	CASSTMTGLNYNSPLHF	TGTGCCAGCAGTACAATGACCGGACTGAACTATAATTCACCCCTCCACTTT
TRBJ2-3	-	-	TRBV5-1	CASSFGSNTDTQYF	TGCGCCAGCAGCTTCGGCAGCAACACAGATACGCAGTATTTT
TRBJ2-7	-	-	TRBV5-6	CASSFYSPKVDEQYF	TGTGCCAGCAGCTTTTACTCTCCCAAGGTGGACGAGCAGTACTTC
TRBJ2-1	-	few	TRBV5-1	CASSLVSGEGYNEQFF	TGCGCCAGCAGCTTGGTGTCAGGGGAGGGCTACAATGAGCAGTTCTTC
TRBJ1-5	TRBD1	-	TRBV28	CASSPGRVKGARYQPQHF	TGTGCCAGCAGCCCAGGTCGGGTTAAGGGGGCGAGATATCAGCCCCAGCATTTT